The clone carrying this TCR beta chain was found a few times. This sample was taken from a study of human T cells and chemical hapten exposure. About the research overall: Throughout a study of approximately 5 months, patients underwent weekly scalp administration of diphenylcyclopropenone doses.

Noted time point: patch test 3, about 24 weeks after DPC sensitization. Indicated treatment: therapeutic diphenylcyclopropenone sensitization with weekly scalp DPC. In germline, CDR1 is SEHNR, CDR2 FQNEAQ (reference sequence). Trimming took off 8 bases at V and 0 bases at J, with 14 bases between the two ends. The CDR3 spans 15 residues. The library tagged each cDNA molecule with unique molecular identifiers. TCRdb fed the RACE reads into MiXCR, producing one record per CDR3 protein. This table holds tens of thousands of distinct CDR3 sequences, around 10% found once. The genes are TRBV7-9 and TRBJ1-3, with D unresolved. The specimen comprised whole blood, sampled in connection with sensitization to the hapten diphenylcyclopropenone (DPC). The sequence was collected from a woman aged 50 to 65 with alopecia areata. Some clones in this sample may be carry-over from other donors' samples. The CDR3 nucleotides read TGTGCCAGCGAGAGGACCAGGAGCTCTGGAAACACCATATATTTT. This codes for CASERTRSSGNTIYF. Full variable domain (remainder filled in from reference TRBV7-9 and TRBJ1-3): DTGVSQNPRHKITKRGQNVTFRCDPISEHNRLYWYRQTLGQGPEFLTYFQNEAQLEKSRLLSDRFSAERPKGSFSTLEIQRTEQGDSAMYLCASERTRSSGNTIYFGEGSWLTVV.